The clone carrying this T cell receptor beta chain occurred a few times. Using immunoSEQ multiplex PCR, the repertoire was profiled, and TCRdb retains in-frame clones only, with some absent. The table includes a few hundred thousand clones, around nine tenths detected once. Living in 20 to 30 US areas, the participants were between roughly 18 and 95 years of age. The data originate from a study of blood T cell repertoires in COVID-19. Looking at the study overall: COVID-19 samples, acute and convalescent, were from the United States, Italy and Spain.

This CDR3 is 13 amino acids long. V gave up 6 bases and J gave up 11 bases, with 16 bases separating them. Germline-derived CDR1 and CDR2 are MNHEY and SVGAGI. Sequencing input: PBMCs or T cells enriched from blood (not recorded which). The genes are TRBV6-5 and TRBJ1-4, with a tentative D call TRBD1 (6 bases). The receptor comes from a woman aged 25 to 39 who had been exposed to COVID-19. Written as DNA, the CDR3 is TGTGCCAGCAGGAAGAACAGGGTAGAGAAACTGTTTTTT. Protein product: CASRKNRVEKLFF.